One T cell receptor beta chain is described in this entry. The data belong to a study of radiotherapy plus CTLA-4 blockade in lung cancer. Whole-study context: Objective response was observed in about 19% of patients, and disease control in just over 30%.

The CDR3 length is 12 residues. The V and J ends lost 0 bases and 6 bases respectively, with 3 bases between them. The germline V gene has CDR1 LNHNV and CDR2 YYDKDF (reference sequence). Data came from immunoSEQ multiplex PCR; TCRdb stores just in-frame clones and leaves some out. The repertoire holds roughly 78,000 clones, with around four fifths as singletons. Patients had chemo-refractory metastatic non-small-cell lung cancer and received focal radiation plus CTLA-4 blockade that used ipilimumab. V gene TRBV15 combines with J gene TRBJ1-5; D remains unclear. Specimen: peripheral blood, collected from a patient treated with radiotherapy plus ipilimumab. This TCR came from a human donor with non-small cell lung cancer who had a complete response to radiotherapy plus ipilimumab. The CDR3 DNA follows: TGTGCCACCAGCAGAGATACTCAGCCCCAGCATTTT. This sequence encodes CATSRDTQPQHF.